This TCR beta chain was identified during a study of T cell responses to AZD1222 COVID-19 vaccine. The overall study: Second doses were pooled across both intervals (about 4 or about 12 weeks).

Points on this clone: Its matching antigen is unknown.

The germline V gene has CDR1 KGHSH and CDR2 LQKENI. The CDR3 totals 14 residues. The V end was cut by 3 bases, the J end by 8 bases, with 14 bases between. Study outcomes and limitations: In a largely white British group with more females than males, clonal diversity was possibly underestimated.

Produced via immunoSEQ multiplex PCR; TCRdb's table is partial and in-frame only. The data contain some 150,000 clones, under 95% of them singletons. The material sequenced was peripheral blood, taken on day 0 of AZD1222 vaccination. This TCR was recovered from an adult in good health. This sequence joins TRBV18 and TRBJ1-3; a possible D gene is TRBD1 (5 bases). CDR3 residues: CASSPDRDKHTIYF. CDR3 DNA: TGTGCCAGCTCACCCGACAGAGATAAGCACACCATATATTTT.